What follows describes a single TCR beta chain. The specificity of this receptor is unknown. It has no much larger one-base neighbor in the sample; base qualities were not kept. These data come from a study of T cell clonotyping in hematopoietic cell transplantation (dated by TCRdb to the early 2020s). Concerning the study at large: In the study, more than 130 blood samples were gathered from 35 consecutive transplant recipients and their related donors. Recruitment of patients ran from 2015 to early 2017, and follow-up continued until late 2020 or until death.

The study at large found these results: Just a small fraction of recipient repertoires overlapped with donor repertoires, and more than 97% appeared de novo at the given depth. Broader TCR repertoire diversity after transplant was predicted by Inverse Simpson Index values from donors and from recipients before transplant. After transplant, TCR diversity in recipients dropped, and pathologically expanded clonotypes increased progressively from day 30 to day 180. The sample size was limited and the cells went unsorted, which meant the CD4 and CD8 repertoire contributions could not be told apart.

Compared with germline, V lacks 5 bases and J lacks 12 bases; bases without a gene match: 7. Reading from cysteine to phenylalanine, the CDR3 counts 11 amino acids. Only the CDR3 DNA stays, 33 bases, in frame from base 1. Per the germline V gene, SQVTM is the CDR1 and ANQGSEA is the CDR2. Read against the paper, the sample's time point label means: 180 days after allo-HCT. Blood from recipients was drawn roughly 28 days before transplant, then again at days 30, 100 and 180 after transplant. Nuclei Lysis Solution was used to extract genomic DNA from fresh or cryopreserved unfractionated peripheral blood mononuclear cells. TCR beta CDR3 regions were amplified from genomic DNA with the immunoSEQ assay, a bias-controlled multiplex PCR using V- and J-specific primers. In a second PCR step, the CDR3 amplicons were tagged with a proprietary barcode plus Illumina adapter sequences. CDR3 libraries were sequenced on an Illumina MiSeq instrument. As for the original processing: Export and quality control were handled in immunoSEQ Analyzer 3.0, while downstream analyses relied on R Bioconductor and Immunarch. Only productive rearrangements in the normalized downsampled data set were used to calculate repertoire metrics. In the normalized cohort, a clonotype counted as pathologically expanded if the clonotype was larger than 5 templates. The Inverse Simpson Index was used to measure repertoire diversity. To capture all clonotypes, CMV-specificity analyses were performed on the non-normalized data set. Entries here come from immuneACCESS through TCRdb and include only in-frame sequences with V and J called. Some clones fail to appear in such tables; in the studies checked, an unresolved V gene covers under half of the shortfall, and the cause of the remainder is unknown. The V and J calls and clone size come from that table; D and trimming were worked out from the DNA. This sample lists 10,000 to 15,000 clones; 70% to 80% were detected once. The leading ten clones occupy 14% to 15% of the sample.

This sequence originates from a male patient in his sixties who had an allogeneic stem cell transplant from an unrelated donor, so the T cells may come from the graft donor. Some clones in this sample may be carry-over from other donors' samples. Recombination connected TRBV29-1 to TRBJ2-1; 7 central nucleotides agree with TRBD2. The sample here was peripheral blood mononuclear cells, taken 180 days after allogeneic stem cell transplant. The CDR3: CSVRRGSGQFF. The nucleotide sequence reads TGCAGCGTTCGCCGCGGGAGTGGGCAGTTCTTC.